The 5 T cell receptor beta chains given below trace back to one sample, sequenced in a study of radiotherapy plus CTLA-4 blockade in lung cancer. Clones were read by immunoSEQ multiplex PCR, and TCRdb kept only the in-frame ones, dropping some. The sample carries under 90,000 clones, about two thirds recorded once. The input for sequencing was peripheral blood, taken from a patient treated with radiotherapy plus ipilimumab. These receptors were taken from a human donor with non-small cell lung cancer that progressed on radiotherapy plus ipilimumab.

V and J are TRBV27 and TRBJ2-2, with 8 bases that match TRBD1. The V and J ends lost 5 bases and 4 bases, in that order; junction bases with no gene match: 12. CDR3 size: 17 residues. Per the germline V gene, CDR1 is MNHEY and CDR2 is SMNVEV (reference sequence). The CDR3 here is CASSTEWTGLGTGELFF. The CDR3 region has the DNA TGTGCCAGCAGTACCGAATGGACAGGGCTGGGCACCGGGGAGCTGTTTTTT.

This clone was seen only a few times. The V and J genes are TRBV7-9 and TRBJ1-1, with no clear D. The CDR3 is 11 amino acids. Germline V gives CDR1 SEHNR, CDR2 FQNEAQ (reference sequence). Trimming stripped 5 bases from V and 6 bases from J, with 7 bases between. The CDR3 nucleotides read TGTGCCAGCAGCCGAGAGGCTGAAGCTTTCTTT. Encoded protein: CASSREAEAFF.

The J gene is TRBJ2-5, the V gene TRBV21-1; TRBD2 was called by the table and not checked on the DNA. TRBV21-1 is flagged as a pseudogene. The CDR3 has 17 amino acids. DNA for the CDR3: TGTGCCAGCAGCGCTCGGACTAGCGGGAGGACCCAAGAGACCCAGTACTTC. This sequence encodes CASSARTSGRTQETQYF.

The CDR3 spells CASRHSRGNTEAFF. CDR3 DNA sequence: TGTGCCAGCAGGCACTCGCGGGGGAACACTGAAGCTTTCTTT. The V gene is TRBV28, the J gene TRBJ1-1; D not resolved. V was shortened by 6 bases and J by 1 base, with 12 bases between the two germline ends. The CDR3 contains 14 residues. Germline assignment: CDR1 MDHEN and CDR2 SYDVKM.

V and J are TRBV6-4 and TRBJ2-1; 12 bases map to TRBD2. From germline, CDR1 is MRHNA and CDR2 SNTAGT. V shed 0 bases, J shed 4 bases, and the junction held 1 base outside the gene matches. This CDR3 has 16 amino acids. The CDR3, as DNA: TGTGCCAGCAGTGACTCCGGACTAGCGGGATACAATGAGCAGTTCTTC. It specifies CASSDSGLAGYNEQFF.